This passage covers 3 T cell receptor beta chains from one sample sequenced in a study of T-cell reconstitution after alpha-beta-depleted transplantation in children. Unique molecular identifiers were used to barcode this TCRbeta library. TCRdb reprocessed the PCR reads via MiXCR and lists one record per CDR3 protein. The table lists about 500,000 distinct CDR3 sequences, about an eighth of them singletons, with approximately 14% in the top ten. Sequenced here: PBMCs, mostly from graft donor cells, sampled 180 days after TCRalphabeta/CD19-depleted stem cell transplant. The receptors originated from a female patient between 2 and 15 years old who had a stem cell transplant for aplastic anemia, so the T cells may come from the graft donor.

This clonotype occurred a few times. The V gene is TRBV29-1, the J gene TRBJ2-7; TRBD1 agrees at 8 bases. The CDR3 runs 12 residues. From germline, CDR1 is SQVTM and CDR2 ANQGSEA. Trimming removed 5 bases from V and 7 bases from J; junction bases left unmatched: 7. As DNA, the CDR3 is TGCAGCGTTTGCCCAGGGGGCCGGGAGCAGTACTTC. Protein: CSVCPGGREQYF.

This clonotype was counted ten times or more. CDR3 sequence: CASSLVMGEQFF. As DNA, the CDR3 is TGTGCCAGCAGTTTAGTTATGGGCGAGCAGTTCTTC. This chain connects TRBV12-3 or TRBV12-4 to TRBJ2-1; D is uncertain. Trimming left V 1 base short and J 10 bases short, with 8 bases between. This CDR3 has 12 amino acids.

For the CDR3, the DNA is TGTGCCAGCAGCCCGGGGCCAGCGGGAGGGCCCCCTAGCACAGATACGCAGTATTTT. Amino acids: CASSPGPAGGPPSTDTQYF. The V call is TRBV7-8, the J call TRBJ2-3; 10 bases are shared with TRBD2. Germline CDR1 and CDR2: SGHVS and FQNEAQ. V shed 5 bases and J 0 bases; nucleotides not matched to a gene: 14. The CDR3 loop spans 19 amino acids.